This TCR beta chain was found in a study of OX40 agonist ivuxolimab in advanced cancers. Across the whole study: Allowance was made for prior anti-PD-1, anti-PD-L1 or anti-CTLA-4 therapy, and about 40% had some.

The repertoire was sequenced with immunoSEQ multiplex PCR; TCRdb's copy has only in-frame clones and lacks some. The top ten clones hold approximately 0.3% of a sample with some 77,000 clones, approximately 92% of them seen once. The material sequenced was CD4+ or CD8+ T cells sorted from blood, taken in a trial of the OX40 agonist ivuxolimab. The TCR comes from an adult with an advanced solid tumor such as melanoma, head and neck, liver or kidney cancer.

The CDR3 protein is CASSDKQGRDQPQHF. The CDR3, as DNA: TGCGCCAGCAGTGATAAACAGGGTAGGGATCAGCCCCAGCATTTT. The gene calls are TRBV10-1 and TRBJ1-5; a possible D gene is TRBD1 (6 bases). CDR1 and CDR2 (germline): WNHNN, SYGVQD (reference sequence). With 3 bases removed from V and 5 bases from J, the gap between germline ends came to 14 bases. The CDR3 runs to 15 residues.